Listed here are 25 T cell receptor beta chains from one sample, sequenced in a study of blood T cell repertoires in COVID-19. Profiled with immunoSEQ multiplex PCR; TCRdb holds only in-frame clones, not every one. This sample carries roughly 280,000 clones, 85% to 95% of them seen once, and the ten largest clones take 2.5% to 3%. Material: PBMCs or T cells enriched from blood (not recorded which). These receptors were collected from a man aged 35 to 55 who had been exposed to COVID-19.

Written as DNA, the CDR3 is TGTGCCAGCAGCCGTGGACAGTTGAACACTGAAGCTTTCTTT. Its translation is CASSRGQLNTEAFF. J is TRBJ1-1 and V is TRBV3-1 (or the pseudogene TRBV3-2); tentatively, D is TRBD1 (6 bases). The V and J ends lost 4 bases and 0 bases respectively, with 9 bases between them. The CDR3 totals 14 residues. Germline lookup yields CDR1 LGHDT and CDR2 YNNKEL (reference sequence).

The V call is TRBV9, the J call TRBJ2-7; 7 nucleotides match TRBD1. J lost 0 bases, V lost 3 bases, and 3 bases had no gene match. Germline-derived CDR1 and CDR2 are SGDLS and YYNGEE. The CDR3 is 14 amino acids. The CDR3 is CASSATGSSYEQYF. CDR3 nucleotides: TGTGCCAGCAGCGCGACAGGGAGCTCCTACGAGCAGTACTTC.

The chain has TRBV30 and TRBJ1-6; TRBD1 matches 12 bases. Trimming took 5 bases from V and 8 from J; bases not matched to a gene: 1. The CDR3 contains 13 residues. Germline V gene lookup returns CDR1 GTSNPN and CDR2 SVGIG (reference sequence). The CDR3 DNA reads TGTGCCTGGGGGGACAGGGGGCATTCACCCCTCCACTTT. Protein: CAWGDRGHSPLHF.

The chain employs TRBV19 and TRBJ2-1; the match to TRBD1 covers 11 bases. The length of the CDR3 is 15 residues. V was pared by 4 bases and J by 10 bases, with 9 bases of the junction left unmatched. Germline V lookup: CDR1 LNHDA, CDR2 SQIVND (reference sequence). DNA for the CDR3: TGTGCCAGTAGTACTTGGGACAGGGGGTTAAGCGAGCAGTTCTTC. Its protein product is CASSTWDRGLSEQFF.

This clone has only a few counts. Written as DNA, the CDR3 is TGTGCCAGTAGTATGTTGGCAGCTAGCTCCTACGAGCAGTACTTC. Translating gives CASSMLAASSYEQYF. This sequence joins TRBV19 and TRBJ2-7, with D unresolved. The CDR3 length is 15 residues. The V and J ends lost 3 bases and 0 bases respectively, with 12 bases between them. CDR1 LNHDA and CDR2 SQIVND come from the germline V gene (reference sequence).

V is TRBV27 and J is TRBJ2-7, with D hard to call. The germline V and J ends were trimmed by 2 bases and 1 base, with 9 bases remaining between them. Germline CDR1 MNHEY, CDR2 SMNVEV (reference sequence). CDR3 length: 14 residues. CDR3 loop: CASSLQWRSYEQYF. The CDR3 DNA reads TGTGCCAGCAGTTTACAGTGGAGATCCTACGAGCAGTACTTC.

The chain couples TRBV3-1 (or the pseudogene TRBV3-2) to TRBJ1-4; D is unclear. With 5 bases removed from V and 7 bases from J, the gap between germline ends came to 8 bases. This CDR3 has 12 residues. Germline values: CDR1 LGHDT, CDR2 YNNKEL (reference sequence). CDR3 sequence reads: CASSAEGEKLFF. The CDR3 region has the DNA TGTGCCAGCAGCGCGGAGGGTGAAAAACTGTTTTTT.

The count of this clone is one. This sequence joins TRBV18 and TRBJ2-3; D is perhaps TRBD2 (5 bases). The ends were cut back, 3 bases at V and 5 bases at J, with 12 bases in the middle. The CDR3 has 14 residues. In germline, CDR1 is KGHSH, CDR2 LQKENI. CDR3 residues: CASSPQQGRDTQYF. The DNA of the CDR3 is TGTGCCAGCTCACCGCAGCAAGGGAGAGATACGCAGTATTTT. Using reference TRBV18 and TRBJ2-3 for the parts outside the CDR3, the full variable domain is NAGVMQNPRHLVRRRGQEARLRCSPMKGHSHVYWYRQLPEEGLKFMVYLQKENIIDESGMPKERFSAEFPKEGPSILRIQQVVRGDSAAYFCASSPQQGRDTQYFGPGTRLTVL.

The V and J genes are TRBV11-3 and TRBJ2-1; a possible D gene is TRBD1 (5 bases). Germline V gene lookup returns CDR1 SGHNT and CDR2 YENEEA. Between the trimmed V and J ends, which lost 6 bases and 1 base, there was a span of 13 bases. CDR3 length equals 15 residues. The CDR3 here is CASRDRSGSYNEQFF. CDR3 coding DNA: TGTGCCAGCAGAGACAGATCAGGGTCCTACAATGAGCAGTTCTTC.

As DNA, the CDR3 is TGTGCCTGGGGGAGGGGACAGGGGGATGATGAAGCTTTCTTT. Its protein is CAWGRGQGDDEAFF. The chain couples TRBV30 to TRBJ1-1; 11 positions match TRBD1. The CDR3 has 14 amino acids. V lost 5 bases, J lost 7 bases, and 9 bases stayed unmatched. CDR1 is GTSNPN and CDR2 is SVGIG in the germline V gene (reference sequence).

CDR3 nucleotides: TGTGCCAGCAGCATTAGCGGTCCGACTCGGTCCTACGAGCAGTACTTC. Protein: CASSISGPTRSYEQYF. This chain links TRBV7-9 with TRBJ2-7; tentatively, D is TRBD2 (6 bases). The V gene lost 5 bases and the J gene lost 1 base, with 18 bases spanning the gap. The CDR3 loop spans 16 amino acids. Germline CDR1 SEHNR, CDR2 FQNEAQ (reference sequence).

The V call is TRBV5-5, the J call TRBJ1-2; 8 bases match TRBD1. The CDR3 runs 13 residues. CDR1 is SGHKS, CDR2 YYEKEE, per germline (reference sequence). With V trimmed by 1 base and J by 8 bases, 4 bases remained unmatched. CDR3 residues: CASSLTDREGYTF. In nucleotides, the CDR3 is TGTGCCAGCAGCTTGACGGACAGGGAAGGCTACACCTTC.

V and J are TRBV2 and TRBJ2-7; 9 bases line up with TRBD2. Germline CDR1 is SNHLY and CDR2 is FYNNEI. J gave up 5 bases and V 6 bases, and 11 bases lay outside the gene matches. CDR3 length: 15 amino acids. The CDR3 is CASRRRSSGIDEQYF. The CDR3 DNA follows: TGTGCCAGCAGAAGAAGGTCTAGCGGGATCGACGAGCAGTACTTC. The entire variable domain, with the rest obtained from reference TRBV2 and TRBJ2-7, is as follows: EPEVTQTPSHQVTQMGQEVILRCVPISNHLYFYWYRQILGQKVEFLVSFYNNEISEKSEIFDDQFSVERPDGSNFTLKIRSTKLEDSAMYFCASRRRSSGIDEQYFGPGTRLTVT.

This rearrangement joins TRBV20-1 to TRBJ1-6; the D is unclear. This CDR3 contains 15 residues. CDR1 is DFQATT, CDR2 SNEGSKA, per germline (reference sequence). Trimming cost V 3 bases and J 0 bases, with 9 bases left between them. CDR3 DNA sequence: TGCAGTGCTAGTTCCGAGAGCTCCTATAATTCACCCCTCCACTTT. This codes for CSASSESSYNSPLHF.

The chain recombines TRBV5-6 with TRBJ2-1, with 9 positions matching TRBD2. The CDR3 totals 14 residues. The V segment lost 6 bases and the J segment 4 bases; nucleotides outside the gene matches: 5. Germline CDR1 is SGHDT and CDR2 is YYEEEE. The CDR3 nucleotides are TGTGCCAGCACCATAGCGGGAGAATACAATGAGCAGTTCTTC. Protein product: CASTIAGEYNEQFF.

The CDR3 sequence: CASFGTSGSINEQFF. The CDR3 DNA sequence: TGTGCCAGCTTCGGGACTAGCGGGAGTATAAATGAGCAGTTCTTC. The chain uses TRBV6-5 and TRBJ2-1; 14 bases align to TRBD2. CDR1 and CDR2 (germline): MNHEY, SVGAGI. The V segment lost 8 bases and the J segment 7 bases; nucleotides outside the gene matches: 7. The CDR3 contains 15 residues.

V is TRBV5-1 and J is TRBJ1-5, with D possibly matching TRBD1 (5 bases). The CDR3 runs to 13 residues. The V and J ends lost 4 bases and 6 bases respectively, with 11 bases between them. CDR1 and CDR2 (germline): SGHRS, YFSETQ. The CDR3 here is CASSQGASQPQHF. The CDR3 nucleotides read TGCGCCAGCAGCCAAGGGGCCAGTCAGCCCCAGCATTTT.

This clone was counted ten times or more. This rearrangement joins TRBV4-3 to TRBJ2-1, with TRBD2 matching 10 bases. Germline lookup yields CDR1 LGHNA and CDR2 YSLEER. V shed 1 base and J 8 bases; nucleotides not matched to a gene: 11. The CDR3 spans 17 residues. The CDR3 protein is CASSQAGAGGLGDEQFF. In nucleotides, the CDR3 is TGCGCCAGCAGCCAAGCCGGAGCGGGAGGGCTCGGCGATGAGCAGTTCTTC.

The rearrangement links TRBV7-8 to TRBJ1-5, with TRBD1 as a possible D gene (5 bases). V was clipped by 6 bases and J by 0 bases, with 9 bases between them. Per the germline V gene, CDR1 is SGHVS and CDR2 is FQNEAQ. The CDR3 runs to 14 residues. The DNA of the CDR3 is TGTGCCAGCAGTCCAGGGTATAGCAATCAGCCCCAGCATTTT. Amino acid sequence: CASSPGYSNQPQHF.

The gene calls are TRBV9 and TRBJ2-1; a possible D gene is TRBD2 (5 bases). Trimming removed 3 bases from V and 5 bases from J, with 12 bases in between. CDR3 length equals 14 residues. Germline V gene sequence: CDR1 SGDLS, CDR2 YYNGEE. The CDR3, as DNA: TGTGCCAGCAGCGAGACGGGGAATAACAATGAGCAGTTCTTC. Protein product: CASSETGNNNEQFF. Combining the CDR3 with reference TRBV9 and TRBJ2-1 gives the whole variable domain DSGVTQTPKHLITATGQRVTLRCSPRSGDLSVYWYQQSLDQGLQFLIQYYNGEERAKGNILERFSAQQFPDLHSELNLSSLELGDSALYFCASSETGNNNEQFFGPGTRLTVL.

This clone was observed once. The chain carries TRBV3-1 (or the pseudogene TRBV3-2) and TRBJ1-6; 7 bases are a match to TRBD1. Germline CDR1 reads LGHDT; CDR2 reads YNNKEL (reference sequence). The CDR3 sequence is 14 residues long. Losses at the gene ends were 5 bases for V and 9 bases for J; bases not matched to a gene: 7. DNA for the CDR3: TGTGCCAGCAGCAACCGGGACAGTTTTTCACCCCTCCACTTT. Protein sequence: CASSNRDSFSPLHF.

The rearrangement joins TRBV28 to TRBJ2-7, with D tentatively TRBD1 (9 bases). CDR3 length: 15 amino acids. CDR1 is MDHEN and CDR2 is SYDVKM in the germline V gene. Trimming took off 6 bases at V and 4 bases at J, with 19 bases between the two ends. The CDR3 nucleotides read TGTGCCAGCAGGTCGGGACAGGGACTAGTTTACGAGCAGTACTTC. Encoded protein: CASRSGQGLVYEQYF.

This CDR3 reads CASSPYSGGASGNTIYF. The CDR3 DNA is TGTGCCAGCAGTCCCTACTCCGGGGGGGCATCAGGAAACACCATATATTTT. This chain uses TRBV6-6 with TRBJ1-3; tentatively, D is TRBD1 (6 bases). The CDR3 length is 17 residues. Trimming pared 5 bases from V and 4 bases from J, leaving 21 bases between. The germline gives CDR1 MNHNY, CDR2 SVGAGI (reference sequence).

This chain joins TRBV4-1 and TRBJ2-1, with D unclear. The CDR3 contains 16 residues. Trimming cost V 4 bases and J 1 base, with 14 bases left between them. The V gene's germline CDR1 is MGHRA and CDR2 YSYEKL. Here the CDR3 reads CASSPPHPGSYNEQFF. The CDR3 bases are TGCGCCAGCAGCCCCCCTCATCCAGGTTCCTACAATGAGCAGTTCTTC.

The CDR3 is CASSPNAGTGGRGAFF. In DNA form, the CDR3 reads TGTGCCAGCAGCCCAAACGCCGGGACAGGGGGACGCGGAGCTTTCTTT. This rearrangement joins TRBV11-2 to TRBJ1-1, with 11 bases aligning to TRBD1. From germline, CDR1 is SGHAT and CDR2 FQNNGV. CDR3 length equals 16 residues. V lost 5 bases, J lost 10 bases, and 15 bases stayed unmatched.